What follows are 24 T cell receptor beta chains derived from one specimen sequenced in a study of cytomegalovirus exposure and HLA in healthy donors. Both 60 Vbeta primers and 13 Jbeta primers went into the PCR. TCRdb's copy holds only in-frame clones and misses some; the assay was immunoSEQ multiplex PCR. The sample includes about 190,000 clones, roughly four fifths of them seen just once. The sequenced material came from PBMCs. The source of these receptors is a man in his forties or fifties in good health and CMV-seronegative.

This clone was counted only a few times. This chain connects TRBV19 to TRBJ2-6; a weak D match, TRBD1 (5 bases). Germline loops: CDR1 LNHDA, CDR2 SQIVND (reference sequence). The CDR3 has 16 residues. Trimming left V 5 bases short and J 0 bases short, with 11 bases between. The CDR3 reads CASSQGSTSGANVLTF. The CDR3 region has the DNA TGTGCCAGTAGTCAGGGTTCCACCTCTGGGGCCAACGTCCTGACTTTC.

V is TRBV29-1 and J is TRBJ2-3, with D perhaps matching TRBD1 (5 bases). This CDR3 contains 14 residues. Germline CDR1 reads SQVTM; CDR2 reads ANQGSEA. Trimming pared 7 bases from V and 1 base from J, leaving 15 bases between. CDR3 DNA: TGCAGCGCCAGACAGTTCCGGGGCACAGATACGCAGTATTTT. Residues: CSARQFRGTDTQYF.

The chain employs TRBV2 and TRBJ2-3; D perhaps matches TRBD1 (5 bases). Per the germline V gene, CDR1 is SNHLY and CDR2 is FYNNEI. CDR3 length equals 13 residues. V shed 3 bases and J shed 6 bases, with 10 bases lying between them. CDR3 loop: CASSEQGPDTQYF. DNA for the CDR3: TGTGCCAGCAGTGAGCAGGGTCCGGATACGCAGTATTTT.

The chain recombines TRBV5-1 with TRBJ2-1; 15 bases align to TRBD2. The trim removed 0 bases at V and 9 bases at J, leaving 7 bases unmatched. The germline V gene encodes CDR1 SGHRS and CDR2 YFSETQ. The CDR3 has 17 residues. CDR3 in DNA: TGCGCCAGCAGCTTGGCCCGGACTAGCGGGAGGGCCGGTGAGCAGTTCTTC. Its translation: CASSLARTSGRAGEQFF.

This chain connects TRBV11-3 to TRBJ2-6; TRBD2 is a possible D gene (5 bases). This CDR3 region has 15 residues. Germline V gene sequence: CDR1 SGHNT, CDR2 YENEEA. Deletions cut 5 bases from V and 3 bases from J, with 11 bases between. For the CDR3, the DNA is TGTGCCAGCAGCCCTTCGGGGAGTGGGGCCAACGTCCTGACTTTC. It yields the protein CASSPSGSGANVLTF. The whole variable domain, filled in from reference TRBV11-3 and TRBJ2-6, reads EAGVVQSPRYKIIEKKQPVAFWCNPISGHNTLYWYLQNLGQGPELLIRYENEEAVDDSQLPKDRFSAERLKGVDSTLKIQPAELGDSAVYLCASSPSGSGANVLTFGAGSRLTVL.

The chain employs TRBV6-1 and TRBJ1-2, with 7 nucleotides matching TRBD1. The CDR3 extends over 15 amino acids. The V gene's germline CDR1 is MNHNS and CDR2 SASEGT. Trimming removed 1 base from V and 4 bases from J; junction bases left unmatched: 6. CDR3 residues: CASSEGVTGSYGYTF. CDR3 bases: TGTGCCAGCAGTGAAGGCGTGACAGGGAGCTATGGCTACACCTTC.

The chain links TRBV9 to TRBJ2-3, with 9 bases fitting TRBD2. The CDR3 is 15 amino acids. Germline V gives CDR1 SGDLS, CDR2 YYNGEE. J lost 4 bases, V lost 6 bases, and 9 bases had no gene match. CDR3 sequence: CASTNGPSGADTQYF. The CDR3 coding sequence is TGTGCCAGCACTAACGGGCCTAGCGGGGCAGATACGCAGTATTTT.

In this sample, this clone turned up once. The chain is built from TRBV19 and TRBJ1-1; TRBD1 agrees at 7 bases. The CDR3 is made up of 14 amino acids. Germline-derived CDR1 and CDR2 are LNHDA and SQIVND (reference sequence). J lost 1 base, V lost 6 bases, and 5 bases had no gene match. CDR3 residues: CASRVTGENTEAFF. CDR3 coding DNA: TGTGCCAGTAGGGTCACAGGGGAGAACACTGAAGCTTTCTTT.

The chain employs TRBV19 and TRBJ2-2; TRBD2 agrees at 12 bases. The CDR3 covers 15 residues. The germline V gene encodes CDR1 LNHDA and CDR2 SQIVND (reference sequence). J was trimmed by 2 bases and V by 7 bases; bases with no gene match: 2. As DNA, the CDR3 is TGTGCCAGTAATGGACTAGCGGGAAACACCGGGGAGCTGTTTTTT. Protein product: CASNGLAGNTGELFF.

The rearrangement links TRBV28 to TRBJ1-1, with 7 bases matching TRBD1. V lost 5 bases to trimming and J lost 7 bases; unmatched junction nucleotides: 4. This CDR3 region has 12 residues. Germline V gene sequence: CDR1 MDHEN, CDR2 SYDVKM. The CDR3 reads CASSLRTGEAFF. The CDR3 DNA is TGTGCCAGCAGTCTACGGACAGGTGAAGCTTTCTTT.

The gene calls are TRBV19 and TRBJ2-7, with TRBD2 matching 12 bases. Trimming cost V 6 bases and J 5 bases; bases outside gene matches: 11. The CDR3 totals 16 residues. CDR1 LNHDA and CDR2 SQIVND come from the germline V gene (reference sequence). This chain's CDR3 is CASRRSLLAGGHEQYF. CDR3 in DNA: TGTGCCAGTAGGCGGTCCCTACTAGCGGGAGGTCACGAGCAGTACTTC. The whole variable domain, remainder taken from reference TRBV19 and TRBJ2-7, is DGGITQSPKYLFRKEGQNVTLSCEQNLNHDAMYWYRQDPGQGLRLIYYSQIVNDFQKGDIAEGYSVSREKKESFPLTVTSAQKNPTAFYLCASRRSLLAGGHEQYFGPGTRLTVT.

This clone came up once. The chain is built from TRBV7-9 and TRBJ2-2, with a possible D match to TRBD2 (6 bases). With 1 base removed from V and 7 bases from J, the gap between germline ends came to 13 bases. In germline, CDR1 is SEHNR, CDR2 FQNEAQ (reference sequence). CDR3 length: 15 amino acids. The CDR3 protein is CASSLDLALDGELFF. CDR3 sequence (DNA): TGTGCCAGCAGCTTAGACCTAGCGTTGGACGGGGAGCTGTTTTTT.

This chain uses TRBV7-8 with TRBJ1-5, with a possible D match to TRBD1 (6 bases). Germline CDR1 SGHVS, CDR2 FQNEAQ. This CDR3 region has 15 residues. Trimming took off 5 bases at V and 3 bases at J, with 14 bases between the two ends. The CDR3 here is CASSLGGADNQPQHF. The DNA of the CDR3 is TGTGCCAGCAGCCTGGGGGGGGCCGACAATCAGCCCCAGCATTTT.

The chain combines TRBV19 with TRBJ1-2, with D perhaps TRBD1 (6 bases). This CDR3 is 13 amino acids long. CDR1 LNHDA and CDR2 SQIVND come from the germline V gene (reference sequence). Trimming cost V 7 bases and J 2 bases, with 11 bases left between them. For the CDR3, the DNA is TGTGCCAGTACCAACCAGGGGAACTATGGCTACACCTTC. It encodes CASTNQGNYGYTF. Supplemented by reference TRBV19 and TRBJ1-2, the full variable domain reads DGGITQSPKYLFRKEGQNVTLSCEQNLNHDAMYWYRQDPGQGLRLIYYSQIVNDFQKGDIAEGYSVSREKKESFPLTVTSAQKNPTAFYLCASTNQGNYGYTFGSGTRLTVV.

The CDR3 spells CASRPPPSGSYEQYF. The CDR3 DNA sequence: TGTGCCAGCAGACCTCCCCCAAGCGGGAGTTACGAGCAGTACTTC. The gene calls are TRBV27 and TRBJ2-7; 8 bases line up with TRBD2. In germline, CDR1 is MNHEY, CDR2 SMNVEV (reference sequence). V was pared by 6 bases and J by 4 bases, with 11 bases of the junction left unmatched. This CDR3 is 15 amino acids long.

V gene TRBV19 combines with J gene TRBJ1-1; D perhaps matches TRBD1 (6 bases). Trimming left V 3 bases short and J 6 bases short, with 14 bases between. The germline V gene has CDR1 LNHDA and CDR2 SQIVND (reference sequence). The CDR3 is made up of 14 amino acids. CDR3 nucleotides: TGTGCCAGTAGTATTCAGGGGTGGGGAGCTGAAGCTTTCTTT. Translated: CASSIQGWGAEAFF.

This clone showed up just a few times. This CDR3 is CASSLYYRDSGGYTF. Written as DNA, the CDR3 is TGTGCCAGCAGTTTATACTACAGGGATTCGGGAGGCTACACCTTC. The chain uses TRBV27 and TRBJ1-2, with TRBD1 as a possible D gene (6 bases). Germline loops: CDR1 MNHEY, CDR2 SMNVEV (reference sequence). The CDR3 runs to 15 residues. Trimming left V 1 base short and J 8 bases short, with 17 bases between.

This chain links TRBV7-2 with TRBJ2-7; D perhaps matches TRBD1 (6 bases). Trimming pared 1 base from V and 1 base from J, leaving 14 bases between. The CDR3 totals 16 residues. The germline gives CDR1 SGHTA, CDR2 FQGNSA. This CDR3 reads CASSLVGTGKSYEQYF. The CDR3 DNA reads TGTGCCAGCAGCTTAGTAGGTACAGGGAAATCCTACGAGCAGTACTTC.

This chain connects TRBV7-2 to TRBJ1-5; the match to TRBD1 covers 11 bases. Trimming removed 5 bases from V and 2 bases from J; junction bases left unmatched: 5. The length of the CDR3 is 16 residues. Germline loops: CDR1 SGHTA, CDR2 FQGNSA. The CDR3 protein is CASSGQGALGNQPQHF. The CDR3 region has the DNA TGTGCCAGCAGCGGACAGGGGGCGCTCGGCAATCAGCCCCAGCATTTT.

The chain employs TRBV7-2 and TRBJ2-5, with 9 bases identical to TRBD1. The DNA end lines up better with TRBJ2-7; the J call may be wrong. Germline loops: CDR1 SGHTA, CDR2 FQGNSA. The CDR3 covers 13 residues. The CDR3 region has the DNA TGTGCCAGCAGTACCGGGACAGGGAGCGAGCAGTACTTC. Its translation: CASSTGTGSEQYF.

The gene calls are TRBV7-2 and TRBJ1-4; no reliable D call. The germline CDR1 and CDR2 sequences are SGHTA and FQGNSA. Trimming took off 2 bases at V and 8 bases at J, with 12 bases between the two ends. The CDR3 is made up of 14 amino acids. For the CDR3, the DNA is TGTGCCAGCAGCTTATGGGAAGGAGGCGAAAAACTGTTTTTT. Its translation is CASSLWEGGEKLFF.

The rearrangement links TRBV11-2 to TRBJ1-5; D is unresolved. V was trimmed by 4 bases and J by 5 bases, leaving 9 bases between them. Germline loops: CDR1 SGHAT, CDR2 FQNNGV. The CDR3 loop spans 13 amino acids. The CDR3 bases are TGTGCCAGCAGCTCCCAGTCTGATCAGCCCCAGCATTTT. Amino acids: CASSSQSDQPQHF.

V and J are TRBV29-1 and TRBJ1-2, with 11 nucleotides matching TRBD1. This CDR3 has 12 amino acids. Germline trimming cut 7 bases from V and 8 bases from J; bases unmatched to any gene: 6. CDR1 is SQVTM and CDR2 is ANQGSEA in the germline V gene. CDR3 bases: TGCAGCGCCTTGGGACAGGGGGGCGGCTACACCTTC. Protein sequence: CSALGQGGGYTF.

The chain links TRBV2 to TRBJ1-2, with D possibly being TRBD1 (5 bases). Germline V gene data show CDR1 as SNHLY and CDR2 as FYNNEI. The CDR3 extends over 13 amino acids. The V end lost 7 bases, the J end lost 4 bases, and 13 bases lay between the germline ends. CDR3 DNA: TGTGCCAGCAATCAACGGGGGGGCTATGGCTACACCTTC. It is translated as CASNQRGGYGYTF.